A single sample is the source of the 12 T cell receptor beta chains below, sequenced in a study of blood T cell repertoires in COVID-19 (dated by TCRdb to the early 2020s). Libraries were made using the immunoSEQ multiplex PCR assay. TCRdb holds this immuneACCESS table with in-frame rearrangements only. Some clones are missing; in checked studies, unresolved V genes explain under half, and the rest has no known cause. The sample records a few hundred thousand clones, roughly 80% of which are singletons. Clones ranked in the top ten supply around 4.5% of the sample. Sequencing was done on a sample of peripheral blood. Receptors originate from a man aged 55-75 years who had recovered from COVID-19.

This chain connects TRBV9 to TRBJ2-4; D gene uncertain. The CDR3 is made up of 15 amino acids. In germline, CDR1 is SGDLS, CDR2 YYNGEE. The V and J ends lost 0 bases and 5 bases respectively, with 12 bases between them. The CDR3: CASSVGGLTQNIQYF. DNA of the CDR3: TGTGCCAGCAGCGTAGGTGGGCTAACCCAAAACATTCAGTACTTC.

The V and J genes are TRBV3-1 (or the pseudogene TRBV3-2) and TRBJ2-1, with D maybe TRBD1 (6 bases). The germline CDR1 and CDR2 sequences are LGHDT and YNNKEL (reference sequence). The CDR3 consists of 13 residues. V was trimmed by 0 bases and J by 8 bases, leaving 8 bases between them. Here the CDR3 DNA reads TGTGCCAGCAGCCAAGATAAGGGGGATGAGCAGTTCTTC. Translated: CASSQDKGDEQFF.

The CDR3 DNA is TGTGCCAGCAGCAACCGACTAGCGGGGGGAGATACGCAGTATTTT. The encoded protein is CASSNRLAGGDTQYF. The V and J genes are TRBV11-2 and TRBJ2-3; the match to TRBD2 covers 13 bases. The CDR3 has 15 residues. V shed 5 bases and J 5 bases; nucleotides not matched to a gene: 4. Germline CDR1 reads SGHAT; CDR2 reads FQNNGV. Filled out from reference TRBV11-2 and TRBJ2-3, the complete variable domain reads EAGVAQSPRYKIIEKRQSVAFWCNPISGHATLYWYQQILGQGPKLLIQFQNNGVVDDSQLPKDRFSAERLKGVDSTLKIQPAKLEDSAVYLCASSNRLAGGDTQYFGPGTRLTVL.

The rearrangement uses TRBV2 and TRBJ2-7; 9 positions match TRBD2. CDR3 length equals 17 residues. V was pared by 1 base and J by 5 bases, with 12 bases of the junction left unmatched. Germline-derived CDR1 and CDR2 are SNHLY and FYNNEI. CDR3 DNA: TGTGCCAGCAGTGAAGACGGCCTTAGCGGGGGTTCGGACGAGCAGTACTTC. Its translation is CASSEDGLSGGSDEQYF.

This clone was counted a few times. The chain carries TRBV10-2 and TRBJ2-3, with D perhaps TRBD1 (5 bases). The CDR3 covers 16 residues. Per germline, CDR1 WSHSY and CDR2 SAAADI. Trimming cost V 4 bases and J 2 bases, with 16 bases left between them. The CDR3, as DNA: TGCGCCAGCAGTGTTAGGGGTCATACTGACACAGATACGCAGTATTTT. Protein product: CASSVRGHTDTDTQYF.

The chain combines TRBV7-3 with TRBJ2-2, with 10 bases fitting TRBD2. The CDR3 length is 16 residues. Germline loops: CDR1 SGHTA, CDR2 FQGTGA. The ends lost 6 bases at V and 6 bases at J; junction bases unmatched: 10. CDR3 in DNA: TGTGCCAGCAGTTCGCTAGCGGGGGTCGGGTCCGGGGAGCTGTTTTTT. Encoded protein: CASSSLAGVGSGELFF.

In this sample, this clone turned up a few times. V usage is TRBV4-2 and J usage is TRBJ2-3; D unresolved. CDR1 is LGHNA and CDR2 is YNFKEQ in the germline V gene. V lost 0 bases and J lost 3, with 13 bases in between. The CDR3 runs to 16 residues. CDR3 protein: CASSQEIRLRTDTQYF. The CDR3, as DNA: TGTGCCAGCAGCCAAGAGATTCGACTGCGTACAGATACGCAGTATTTT.

This clone was seen many times. This chain uses TRBV24-1 with TRBJ2-3; no definite D call. Trimming pared 3 bases from V and 7 bases from J, leaving 7 bases between. This CDR3 region has 12 residues. Germline V gene lookup returns CDR1 KGHDR and CDR2 SFDVKD. CDR3 protein: CATSDHRYTQYF. As DNA, the CDR3 is TGTGCCACCAGTGATCACAGATATACGCAGTATTTT.

The chain has TRBV3-1 (or the pseudogene TRBV3-2) and TRBJ2-6; 7 bases agree with TRBD1. CDR3 length equals 17 residues. V shed 4 bases and J 2 bases; nucleotides not matched to a gene: 8. From germline, CDR1 is LGHDT and CDR2 YNNKEL (reference sequence). The CDR3 DNA is TGTGCCAGCAGCCGCGGTATAGGGGGCACTGGGGCCAACGTCCTGACTTTC. Translated: CASSRGIGGTGANVLTF.

The chain is built from TRBV3-1 (or the pseudogene TRBV3-2) and TRBJ1-2; TRBD1 is a possible D gene (6 bases). Germline loops: CDR1 LGHDT, CDR2 YNNKEL (reference sequence). Deletions cut 1 base from V and 8 bases from J, with 11 bases between. The CDR3 covers 13 residues. The CDR3 loop is CASSQVQGEGYTF. As DNA, the CDR3 is TGTGCCAGCAGCCAAGTACAGGGCGAGGGCTACACCTTC.

The chain is built from TRBV3-1 (or the pseudogene TRBV3-2) and TRBJ1-6; the D is unclear. The CDR3 is made up of 13 amino acids. Germline V CDR1 and CDR2: LGHDT, YNNKEL (reference sequence). V was cut by 2 bases and J by 7 bases, with 6 bases left in between. The CDR3 nucleotides are TGTGCCAGCAGCCAAACAGAAAATTCACCCCTCCACTTT. Residues: CASSQTENSPLHF.

In this sample, this clone turned up a few times. The chain couples TRBV4-2 to TRBJ2-2; 15 bases match TRBD2. Germline trimming cut 4 bases from V and 7 bases from J; bases unmatched to any gene: 4. The length of the CDR3 is 16 residues. Germline V gene data show CDR1 as LGHNA and CDR2 as YNFKEQ. The CDR3 here is CASSRTSGGAGGELFF. In DNA, the CDR3 is TGTGCCAGCAGCCGGACTAGCGGGGGGGCCGGCGGGGAGCTGTTTTTT.